The 26 T cell receptor beta chains below all came from one sample that was sequenced in a study of blood T cell repertoires in COVID-19. The method was immunoSEQ multiplex PCR; TCRdb's version includes in-frame clones alone and lacks a portion of them. The sample records around 170,000 clones, approximately 79% being singletons. The specimen sequenced was peripheral blood. These receptors were taken from a woman aged 80 or over with acute or convalescent COVID-19.

V is TRBV2 and J is TRBJ2-2; a possible D gene is TRBD1 (5 bases). The CDR3 loop spans 15 amino acids. Germline assignment: CDR1 SNHLY and CDR2 FYNNEI. The germline V and J ends were trimmed by 3 bases and 3 bases, with 11 bases remaining between them. The CDR3 DNA reads as TGTGCCAGCAGTGATCAGGGCAGGGACACCGGGGAGCTGTTTTTT. Its translation: CASSDQGRDTGELFF. The entire variable domain, with the rest obtained from reference TRBV2 and TRBJ2-2, is as follows: EPEVTQTPSHQVTQMGQEVILRCVPISNHLYFYWYRQILGQKVEFLVSFYNNEISEKSEIFDDQFSVERPDGSNFTLKIRSTKLEDSAMYFCASSDQGRDTGELFFGEGSRLTVL.

The J gene is TRBJ2-7, the V gene TRBV7-2, with D perhaps matching TRBD1 (5 bases). The length of the CDR3 is 15 residues. V was clipped by 1 base and J by 0 bases, with 10 bases between them. The germline V gene encodes CDR1 SGHTA and CDR2 FQGNSA. The CDR3 region has the DNA TGTGCCAGCAGCTTAGGCAGGGCCAACTCCTACGAGCAGTACTTC. This codes for CASSLGRANSYEQYF. Drawing the rest from reference TRBV7-2 and TRBJ2-7, the complete variable domain is GAGVSQSPSNKVTEKGKDVELRCDPISGHTALYWYRQSLGQGLEFLIYFQGNSAPDKSGLPSDRFSAERTGGSVSTLTIQRTQQEDSAVYLCASSLGRANSYEQYFGPGTRLTVT.

This clone has only a few counts. The genes are TRBV19 and TRBJ2-3; D not resolved. CDR3 size: 14 residues. V was clipped by 5 bases and J by 5 bases, with 14 bases between them. Looked up from germline, CDR1 is LNHDA and CDR2 is SQIVND (reference sequence). The CDR3 DNA reads TGTGCCAGTAGTTTAGTGGCTCAACAAGATACGCAGTATTTT. It translates to CASSLVAQQDTQYF.

The rearrangement joins TRBV5-5 to TRBJ1-2, with 7 nucleotides matching TRBD1. From germline, CDR1 is SGHKS and CDR2 YYEKEE (reference sequence). The CDR3 contains 14 residues. V lost 4 bases and J lost 5; bases outside the gene matches: 8. The CDR3 here is CASSEAGTVYGYTF. In DNA form, the CDR3 reads TGTGCCAGCAGCGAAGCCGGGACAGTTTATGGCTACACCTTC.

V is TRBV10-3 and J is TRBJ2-1; 7 bases agree with TRBD2. Germline V lookup: CDR1 ENHRY, CDR2 SYGVKD. The CDR3 has 17 amino acids. V was pared by 10 bases and J by 0 bases, with 15 bases of the junction left unmatched. In DNA form, the CDR3 reads TGTGCCACCCGTCAGTGGGGCGGGAGCGTCTCCTACAATGAGCAGTTCTTC. Its protein product is CATRQWGGSVSYNEQFF.

The rearrangement joins TRBV5-8 to TRBJ1-5; perhaps TRBD1 as D (5 bases). The CDR3 has 13 amino acids. The germline CDR1 and CDR2 sequences are SGHTS and YDEGEE. V was trimmed by 0 bases and J by 7 bases, leaving 8 bases between them. The CDR3 region is CASSLGREQPQHF. The DNA of the CDR3 is TGTGCCAGCAGCTTGGGCAGGGAACAGCCCCAGCATTTT.

The chain carries TRBV9 and TRBJ2-1; no firm D call. The CDR3 extends over 13 amino acids. Trimming left V 0 bases short and J 4 bases short, with 5 bases between. CDR1 SGDLS and CDR2 YYNGEE come from the germline V gene. CDR3 sequence: CASSVDRYNEQFF. DNA of the CDR3: TGTGCCAGCAGCGTAGACAGATACAATGAGCAGTTCTTC.

The chain carries TRBV11-2 and TRBJ1-5, with D possibly matching TRBD1 (5 bases). The CDR3 is 14 residues long. CDR1 is SGHAT, CDR2 FQNNGV, per germline. The V and J ends lost 1 base and 6 bases respectively, with 10 bases between them. DNA for the CDR3: TGTGCCAGCAGCTTAGCGTTGGGGGGTCAGCCCCAGCATTTT. It is translated as CASSLALGGQPQHF.

This clone occurred once. The rearrangement joins TRBV28 to TRBJ2-5; perhaps TRBD2 as D (6 bases). This CDR3 is built from 16 residues. V was clipped by 1 base and J by 2 bases, with 14 bases between them. Per germline, CDR1 MDHEN and CDR2 SYDVKM. The CDR3 region is CASSLYSGEGQETQYF. As DNA, the CDR3 is TGTGCCAGCAGTTTATATTCGGGAGAAGGGCAAGAGACCCAGTACTTC.

The chain joins TRBV11-2 to TRBJ2-1; perhaps TRBD1 as D (6 bases). Per the germline V gene, CDR1 is SGHAT and CDR2 is FQNNGV. CDR3 length: 13 residues. Trimming removed 3 bases at V and 5 bases at J, with 8 bases between. The CDR3 nucleotides are TGTGCCAGCAGCTTTAACAGGGACAATGAGCAGTTCTTC. It translates to CASSFNRDNEQFF.

The chain uses TRBV7-9 and TRBJ2-3; no clear D. Trimming pared 4 bases from V and 5 bases from J, leaving 7 bases between. CDR1 and CDR2 from the germline V gene are SEHNR and FQNEAQ (reference sequence). The CDR3 extends over 12 amino acids. The CDR3 sequence: CASSSRGDTQYF. The CDR3 DNA is TGTGCCAGCAGCTCCCGAGGAGATACGCAGTATTTT.

This rearrangement joins TRBV7-3 to TRBJ2-2, with D tentatively TRBD2 (6 bases). This CDR3 contains 15 residues. CDR1 and CDR2 from the germline V gene are SGHTA and FQGTGA. Trimming pared 2 bases from V and 3 bases from J, leaving 10 bases between. CDR3 amino acids: CASSLLARDTGELFF. The CDR3 bases are TGTGCCAGCAGCTTACTAGCGCGAGACACCGGGGAGCTGTTTTTT. The full variable domain, with the rest looked up from reference TRBV7-3 and TRBJ2-2, is GAGVSQTPSNKVTEKGKYVELRCDPISGHTALYWYRQSLGQGPEFLIYFQGTGAADDSGLPNDRFFAVRPEGSVSTLKIQRTERGDSAVYLCASSLLARDTGELFFGEGSRLTVL.

This sequence joins TRBV28 and TRBJ1-2; 7 bases are a match to TRBD1. CDR1 and CDR2 (germline): MDHEN, SYDVKM. CDR3 length: 15 amino acids. With 7 bases clipped from V and 4 bases from J, the junction kept 12 bases outside the gene matches. The CDR3: CASNTATGWGYGYTF. The CDR3 DNA is TGTGCCAGCAATACCGCGACAGGGTGGGGCTATGGCTACACCTTC.

This chain connects TRBV11-2 to TRBJ2-2; TRBD2 aligns across 8 bases. The CDR3 is 15 amino acids. Germline CDR1 is SGHAT and CDR2 is FQNNGV. The V segment lost 3 bases and the J segment 5 bases; nucleotides outside the gene matches: 5. CDR3 residues: CASSFIKRGTGELFF. CDR3 nucleotides: TGTGCCAGCAGCTTCATCAAGCGGGGGACCGGGGAGCTGTTTTTT. The full variable domain, completed using reference TRBV11-2 and TRBJ2-2, is EAGVAQSPRYKIIEKRQSVAFWCNPISGHATLYWYQQILGQGPKLLIQFQNNGVVDDSQLPKDRFSAERLKGVDSTLKIQPAKLEDSAVYLCASSFIKRGTGELFFGEGSRLTVL.

There are a few counts of this clone. The same CDR3 can be traced to other DNA sequences in this sample. This CDR3 is CASSSPGTGVTDTQYF. The CDR3 coding sequence is TGTGCCAGCAGTTCCCCAGGGACAGGGGTTACAGATACGCAGTATTTT. The genes are TRBV28 and TRBJ2-3, with 10 positions matching TRBD1. V shed 4 bases, J shed 3 bases, and the junction held 7 bases outside the gene matches. Germline-derived CDR1 and CDR2 are MDHEN and SYDVKM. This CDR3 contains 16 residues.

The rearrangement joins TRBV5-1 to TRBJ2-7, with a weak D call TRBD1 (5 bases). V was cut by 4 bases and J by 2 bases, with 13 bases left in between. Per germline, CDR1 SGHRS and CDR2 YFSETQ. The CDR3 sequence is 14 residues long. CDR3 amino acids: CASSDQGAPYEQYF. As DNA, the CDR3 is TGCGCCAGCAGCGATCAAGGGGCCCCCTACGAGCAGTACTTC.

This rearrangement joins TRBV7-2 to TRBJ2-3, with TRBD2 identical over 13 bases. The CDR3 consists of 16 residues. The V gene's germline CDR1 is SGHTA and CDR2 FQGNSA. The junction had 5 bases not matched to a gene; V was cut back by 6 bases and J by 2 bases. Here the CDR3 reads CASRPGLAGITDTQYF. The CDR3 DNA is TGTGCCAGCAGACCGGGACTAGCGGGGATCACAGATACGCAGTATTTT.

This rearrangement joins TRBV28 to TRBJ1-2; 7 bases line up with TRBD1. V shed 4 bases and J 6 bases; nucleotides not matched to a gene: 11. CDR3 length equals 15 residues. Germline V CDR1 and CDR2: MDHEN, SYDVKM. The CDR3 DNA sequence: TGTGCCAGCAGTTCCGGACAGGTTGCGTTAGATGGCTACACCTTC. Amino acids: CASSSGQVALDGYTF.

The chain is built from TRBV24-1 and TRBJ2-7; unclear D gene. In germline, CDR1 is KGHDR, CDR2 SFDVKD. Trimming pared 5 bases from V and 4 bases from J, leaving 11 bases between. The CDR3 is made up of 13 amino acids. CDR3 nucleotide sequence: TGTGCCACCAGTGCCGAGAACGGGTACGAGCAGTACTTC. Its protein product is CATSAENGYEQYF.

The chain joins TRBV7-2 to TRBJ2-3; D might be TRBD2 (5 bases). Germline V gene lookup returns CDR1 SGHTA and CDR2 FQGNSA. V was clipped by 2 bases and J by 1 base, with 13 bases between them. The CDR3 loop spans 16 amino acids. The CDR3 region is CASSLNSAGGTDTQYF. The CDR3 DNA reads TGTGCCAGCAGCTTAAATTCGGCGGGTGGCACAGATACGCAGTATTTT.

A few counts support this clone. The chain is built from TRBV6-5 and TRBJ1-6, with D uncertain. From germline, CDR1 is MNHEY and CDR2 SVGAGI. The CDR3 extends over 13 amino acids. Trimming took off 2 bases at V and 14 bases at J, with 13 bases between the two ends. The DNA for the CDR3 is TGTGCCAGCAGTTACACTAGCTTAGACACCCTCCACTTT. Translated: CASSYTSLDTLHF.

The rearrangement links TRBV30 to TRBJ2-1, with 10 bases that match TRBD1. The CDR3 runs 14 residues. Looked up from germline, CDR1 is GTSNPN and CDR2 is SVGIG (reference sequence). Unmatched junction bases numbered 8, after V lost 4 bases and J lost 8 bases. The CDR3 DNA is TGTGCCTGGACCCGGGACAGGGGATTGCATGAGCAGTTCTTC. Translated: CAWTRDRGLHEQFF.

This clone has only one observation. The chain is built from TRBV2 and TRBJ1-6, with D possibly TRBD1 on 5 matching bases. The CDR3 sequence is 13 residues long. The V gene's germline CDR1 is SNHLY and CDR2 FYNNEI. V lost 5 bases and J lost 13, with 15 bases in between. CDR3 residues: CASSLRQFGPLHF. DNA of the CDR3: TGTGCCAGCAGTCTACGACAGTTTGGTCCCCTCCACTTT. The full variable domain, its missing parts supplied by reference TRBV2 and TRBJ1-6, is EPEVTQTPSHQVTQMGQEVILRCVPISNHLYFYWYRQILGQKVEFLVSFYNNEISEKSEIFDDQFSVERPDGSNFTLKIRSTKLEDSAMYFCASSLRQFGPLHFGNGTRLTVT.

This chain joins TRBV4-2 and TRBJ1-1; D may be TRBD1 (6 bases). The CDR3 contains 14 residues. V was clipped by 3 bases and J by 5 bases, with 13 bases between them. Germline CDR1 reads LGHNA; CDR2 reads YNFKEQ. The CDR3 sequence: CASSHPAQGTEAFF. The CDR3 DNA is TGTGCCAGCAGCCACCCCGCACAGGGAACTGAAGCTTTCTTT.

This clone has a handful of counts. The CDR3 sequence: CASSLGSRKSGNTIYF. CDR3 coding DNA: TGTGCCAGCAGTTTAGGATCGCGGAAATCTGGAAACACCATATATTTT. The genes are TRBV28 and TRBJ1-3, with no clear D. The CDR3 length is 16 residues. The germline V gene has CDR1 MDHEN and CDR2 SYDVKM. V gave up 2 bases and J gave up 1 base, with 12 bases separating them.

This clone came up a few times. This chain links TRBV7-9 with TRBJ1-1; the D is unclear. The CDR3 length is 13 residues. V was shortened by 5 bases and J by 3 bases, with 10 bases between the two germline ends. Looked up from germline, CDR1 is SEHNR and CDR2 is FQNEAQ (reference sequence). The CDR3 sequence is CASSELGYTEAFF. DNA for the CDR3: TGTGCCAGCAGCGAACTCGGGTACACTGAAGCTTTCTTT.